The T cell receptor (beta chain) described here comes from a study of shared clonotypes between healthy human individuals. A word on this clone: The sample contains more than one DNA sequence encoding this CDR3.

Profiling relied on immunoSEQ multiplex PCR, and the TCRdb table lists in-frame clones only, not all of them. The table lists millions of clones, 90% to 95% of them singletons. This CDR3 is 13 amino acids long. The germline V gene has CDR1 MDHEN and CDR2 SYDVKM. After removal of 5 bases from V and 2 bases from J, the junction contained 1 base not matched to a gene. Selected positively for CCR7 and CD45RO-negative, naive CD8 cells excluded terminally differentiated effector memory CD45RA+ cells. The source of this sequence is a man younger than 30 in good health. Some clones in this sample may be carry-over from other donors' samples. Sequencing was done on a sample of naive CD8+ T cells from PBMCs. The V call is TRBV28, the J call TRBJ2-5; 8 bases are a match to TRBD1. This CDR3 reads CASSRQGQETQYF. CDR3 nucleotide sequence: TGTGCCAGCAGTCGACAGGGGCAAGAGACCCAGTACTTC.